This TCR beta chain was recorded in a study of sequential checkpoint blockade in melanoma. Study at large: Patients were randomized 1:1 to nivolumab-then-ipilimumab or ipilimumab-then-nivolumab first-line. Both treatment sequences were followed by maintenance nivolumab.

This table comes from immunoSEQ multiplex PCR, and its TCRdb copy is limited to in-frame clones, with some not included. The sample lists around 34,000 clones, 82% occurring once. CDR3 length: 19 amino acids. The ends lost 4 bases at V and 3 bases at J; junction bases unmatched: 16. From germline, CDR1 is SGHRS and CDR2 YFSETQ. As to treatment: randomized to nivolumab then ipilimumab (arm A) or the reverse (arm B). None of the patients previously received DNA-damaging chemotherapy. Sorted cells were live CD3+CD8+, lacking CD19 and CD56, from PBMCs. This specimen was CD8+ T cells sorted from blood (inferred from file names), taken from a patient given nivolumab and ipilimumab in sequence. The receptor was derived from a human donor with melanoma. This sequence joins TRBV5-1 and TRBJ2-2; TRBD2 aligns across 9 bases. CDR3 residues: CASSGLEAGGPSDTGELFF. CDR3 in DNA: TGCGCCAGCAGCGGGCTAGAAGCGGGGGGCCCCTCGGACACCGGGGAGCTGTTTTTT.